These 13 T cell receptor beta chains were all obtained from the same sample, sequenced in a study of CXCR3-negative and CXCR3-positive naive CD8 T cells. Findings and caveats of the study: Naive cells with CXCR3 showed TRB CDR3s that were more hydrophobic than those in CXCR3-negative naive cells.

5' RACE with UMI labels generated the TRB cDNA libraries. TCRdb reprocessed the 5' RACE reads and reports one entry per CDR3 protein, with no DNA. The table for this sample gives around 60,000 distinct CDR3 sequences. No antigen is known for these receptors. Sequencing was performed on naive CXCR3+ CD8+ T cells from blood. Subset indicated: CD45RO-CCR7+CD27+CD95- naive CD8+ T cells expressing CXCR3 (TNR3+). The source of these receptors is a human donor in good health. Some clones in this sample may be carry-over from other donors' samples.

The genes are TRBV28 and TRBJ2-5; the TCRdb call, TRBD2, lacks DNA for checking. The CDR3 covers 16 residues. The germline CDR1 and CDR2 sequences are MDHEN and SYDVKM. CDR3 sequence: CASRASGSKREETQYF.

CDR3 amino acids: CASSLAGYEQYF. The chain links TRBV27 to TRBJ2-7. The length of the CDR3 is 12 residues. CDR1 and CDR2 from the germline V gene are MNHEY and SMNVEV (reference sequence).

V is TRBV4-3 and J is TRBJ2-3; TCRdb names TRBD1, which stays unverified in the absence of DNA. Per the germline V gene, CDR1 is LGHNA and CDR2 is YSLEER. The CDR3 is made up of 13 amino acids. The CDR3 loop is CASSWDGRDTQYF.

The V call is TRBV6-2 or TRBV6-3, the J call TRBJ1-1; TCRdb's D gene call, TRBD1, goes unchecked for lack of DNA. In germline, CDR1 is MNHEY, CDR2 SVGEGT. The CDR3 has 15 residues. This CDR3 reads CASTLLYDRGEGAFF.

The genes are TRBV7-8 and TRBJ2-2; TCRdb's D call of TRBD1 is untestable without DNA. This CDR3 comprises 12 residues. Germline CDR1 and CDR2: SGHVS and FQNEAQ. Here the CDR3 reads CASGQSTGELFF.

The V call is TRBV12-3 or TRBV12-4, the J call TRBJ1-2. This CDR3 comprises 12 residues. This chain's CDR3 is CASSADPIGYTF.

V usage is TRBV11-2 and J usage is TRBJ1-2; TCRdb selects TRBD1, and the lack of DNA leaves this call unchecked. This CDR3 has 15 residues. The germline V gene has CDR1 SGHAT and CDR2 FQNNGV. CDR3 sequence reads: CASSRRTGINYGYTF.

The gene calls are TRBV20-1 and TRBJ1-5. The CDR3 sequence is 15 residues long. Germline-derived CDR1 and CDR2 are DFQATT and SNEGSKA (reference sequence). The CDR3 protein is CSATSTPSGNQPQHF.

V is TRBV28 and J is TRBJ2-5; TCRdb reports TRBD1, a call that lacks DNA to check it against. The CDR3 spans 14 residues. Germline V gives CDR1 MDHEN, CDR2 SYDVKM. The CDR3 loop is CASSTSRQGETQYF.

The chain couples TRBV30 to TRBJ2-1; the TCRdb call, TRBD2, lacks DNA for checking. This CDR3 comprises 15 residues. CDR1 is GTSNPN, CDR2 SVGIG, per germline (reference sequence). The CDR3 protein is CAWSVRLAGYLEQFF.

The chain recombines TRBV24-1 with TRBJ2-1; TCRdb's assignment of TRBD2 cannot be checked, as there is no DNA. Per germline, CDR1 KGHDR and CDR2 SFDVKD. The CDR3 length is 15 residues. This CDR3 is CATSDSGLVFDEQFF.

V usage is TRBV6-5 and J usage is TRBJ2-3; absent DNA, TCRdb's TRBD2 call cannot be checked. Germline CDR1 MNHEY, CDR2 SVGAGI. The CDR3 is made up of 16 amino acids. The chain's CDR3 is CASSYFGAGGPDTQYF.

The chain combines TRBV6-5 with TRBJ2-7. The CDR3 runs to 13 residues. Germline CDR1 reads MNHEY; CDR2 reads SVGAGI. CDR3 residues: CASRATTPYEQYF.